The TCR beta chain described here comes from a study of blood T cell repertoires in COVID-19. Study information: COVID-19 samples from acute and convalescent phases originated in the United States, Italy and Spain. Sample material is recorded as cDNA or gDNA derived from T cells, B-cell-depleted T cells, or PBMCs.

The CDR3 has 11 residues. V lost 3 bases and J 7 bases, leaving 6 bases between the germline ends. Per germline, CDR1 SEHNR and CDR2 FQNEAQ (reference sequence). Original data processing: Cell counts per sample came from amplifying reference gene primers. Sequencing used immunoSEQ multiplex PCR; TCRdb keeps in-frame clones, though not all of them. V and J calls and clone size are given by that table; D and trimming were obtained from the DNA. The profile shows 85,000 to 110,000 clones, around 92% of them singletons. Input material: peripheral blood. The TCR was taken from a woman in her sixties with acute or convalescent COVID-19. V and J are TRBV7-9 and TRBJ1-1; D perhaps matches TRBD1 (5 bases). The CDR3, as DNA: TGTGCCAGCAGCTTGCAGGGTGAAGCTTTCTTT. Encoded protein: CASSLQGEAFF.